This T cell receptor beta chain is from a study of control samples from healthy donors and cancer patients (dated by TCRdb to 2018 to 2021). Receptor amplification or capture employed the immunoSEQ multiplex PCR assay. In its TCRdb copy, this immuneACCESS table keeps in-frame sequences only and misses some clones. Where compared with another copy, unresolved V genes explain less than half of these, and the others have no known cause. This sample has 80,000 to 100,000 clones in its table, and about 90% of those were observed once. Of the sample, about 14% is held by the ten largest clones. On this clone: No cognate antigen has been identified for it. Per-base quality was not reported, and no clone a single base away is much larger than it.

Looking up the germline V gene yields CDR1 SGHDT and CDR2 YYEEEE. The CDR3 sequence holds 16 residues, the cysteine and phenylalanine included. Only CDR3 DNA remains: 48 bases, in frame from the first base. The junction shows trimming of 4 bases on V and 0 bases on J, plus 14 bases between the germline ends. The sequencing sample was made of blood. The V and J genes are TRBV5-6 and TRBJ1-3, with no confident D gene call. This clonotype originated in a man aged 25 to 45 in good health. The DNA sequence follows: TGTGCCAGCAGCCGCATTGTGTTTGACTCTGGAAACACCATATATTTT. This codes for CASSRIVFDSGNTIYF.